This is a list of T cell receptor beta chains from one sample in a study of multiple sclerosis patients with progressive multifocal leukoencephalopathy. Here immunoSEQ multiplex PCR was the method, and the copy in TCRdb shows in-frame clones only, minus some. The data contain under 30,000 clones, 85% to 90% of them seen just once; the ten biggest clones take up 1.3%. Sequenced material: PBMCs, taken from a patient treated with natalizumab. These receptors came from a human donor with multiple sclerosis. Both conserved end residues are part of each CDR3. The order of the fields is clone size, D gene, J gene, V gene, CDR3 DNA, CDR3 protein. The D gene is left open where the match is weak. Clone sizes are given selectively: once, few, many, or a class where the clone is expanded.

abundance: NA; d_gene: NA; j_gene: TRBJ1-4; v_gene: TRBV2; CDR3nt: TGTGCCAGCAGTGTAAGCGGAGAAAAACTGTTTTTT; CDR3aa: CASSVSGEKLFF
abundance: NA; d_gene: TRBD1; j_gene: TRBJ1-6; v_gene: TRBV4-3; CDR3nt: TGCGCCAGCAGCCAACCGGGACAGGGGGCTTATTCACCCCTCCACTTT; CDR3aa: CASSQPGQGAYSPLHF
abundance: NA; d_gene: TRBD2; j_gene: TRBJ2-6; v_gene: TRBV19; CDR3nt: TGTGCCAGTAGCCCTTCGGGGGGTTCTGGGGCCAACGTCCTGACTTTC; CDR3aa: CASSPSGGSGANVLTF
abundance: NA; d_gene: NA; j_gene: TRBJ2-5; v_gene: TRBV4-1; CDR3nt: TGCGCCAGCAGCCAAGAGCTGAGGAGGGAGACCCAGTACTTC; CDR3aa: CASSQELRRETQYF
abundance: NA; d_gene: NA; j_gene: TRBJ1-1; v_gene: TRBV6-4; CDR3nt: TGTGCCAGCGTAGGGGAGATTTACACTGAAGCTTTCTTT; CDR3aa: CASVGEIYTEAFF
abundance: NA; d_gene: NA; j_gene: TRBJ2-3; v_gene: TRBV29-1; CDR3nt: TGCAGCGCCCGAGAGGGAGGGGGTCCAGATACGCAGTATTTT; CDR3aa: CSAREGGGPDTQYF
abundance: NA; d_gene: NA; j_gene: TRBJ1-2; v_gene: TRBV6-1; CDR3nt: TGTGCCAGCACCGCCGAAACCCCAGGGCATGGCTACACCTTC; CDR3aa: CASTAETPGHGYTF
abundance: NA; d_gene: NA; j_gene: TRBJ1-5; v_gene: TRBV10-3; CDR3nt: TGTGCCACCGCTCGGCCCCAGCAACCCCAGCATTTT; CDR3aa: CATARPQQPQHF
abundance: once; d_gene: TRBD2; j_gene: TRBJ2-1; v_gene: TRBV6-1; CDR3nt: TGTGCCAGCAGTGAACAGGCTAGCGGGGGGGCCGCTGAGCAGTTCTTC; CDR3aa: CASSEQASGGAAEQFF
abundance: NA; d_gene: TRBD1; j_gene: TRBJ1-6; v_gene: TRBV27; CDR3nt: TGTGCCAGCAGTTCCGAAAGGACAGGGGGCTCCTATAATTCACCCCTCCACTTT; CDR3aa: CASSSERTGGSYNSPLHF
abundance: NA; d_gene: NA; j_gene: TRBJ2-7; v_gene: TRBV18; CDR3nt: TGTGCCAGCTCACCACGTCGGCAGGGGGGTAACAACTACGAGCAGTACTTC; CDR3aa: CASSPRRQGGNNYEQYF
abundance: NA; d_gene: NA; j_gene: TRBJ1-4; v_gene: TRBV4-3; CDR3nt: TGCGCCAGCTGCAGGGCACCAACTAATGAAAAACTGTTTTTT; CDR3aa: CASCRAPTNEKLFF
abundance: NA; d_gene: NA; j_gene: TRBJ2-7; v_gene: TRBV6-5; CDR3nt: TGTGCCAGCAGTACCGCTAGGGCCACCTACGAGCAGTACTTC; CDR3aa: CASSTARATYEQYF
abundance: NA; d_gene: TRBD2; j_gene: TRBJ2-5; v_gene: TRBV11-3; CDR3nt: TGTGCCAGCAGCTTAGGAGGTAGCGGGGGGGCCCAGACCCAGTACTTC; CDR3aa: CASSLGGSGGAQTQYF
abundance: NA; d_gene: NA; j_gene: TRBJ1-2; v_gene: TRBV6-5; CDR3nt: TGTGCCAGCAGTTCCGGCGGGTCTGGCTACACCTTC; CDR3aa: CASSSGGSGYTF
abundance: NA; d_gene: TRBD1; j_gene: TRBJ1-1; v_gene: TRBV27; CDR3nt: TGTGCCAGCAGTTATCTACAGGGGAATACTGAAGCTTTCTTT; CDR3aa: CASSYLQGNTEAFF